This entry describes one T cell receptor (beta chain). Taking its sample share into account, this clone is large (0.1 to 1%). Its cognate antigen has yet to be identified. No much larger clone exists at a distance of one base, and base qualities are not known. This entry belongs to a study of cytomegalovirus exposure and HLA in healthy donors (dated 2017 in TCRdb). Describing the broader study: An earlier analysis of 550 to 700 of the donors reported 276 Gb of sequence data and some 100 million unique TCR beta sequences from 150 million to 200 million T cells. Approximately 310 gigabases of sequencing data and tens of millions of unique TCR sequences were included in an early release covering about 620 HLA-typed donors. Of the approximately 400 genotyped donors, 65% to 90% were placed in the genetic ancestry cluster associated with self-reported Caucasian donors. The study aimed to test whether cataloging public T cell receptors could reveal signatures of past pathogen exposure. The study profiled the T cell repertoires of under 850 subjects by immunosequencing and related them to cytomegalovirus serostatus. Along with the roughly 700-subject first cohort, a separate validation cohort of more than 90 different subjects was used. To predict cytomegalovirus infection status, the study combined high-throughput TCR immunosequencing, statistical association of individual TCRs with disease status, and machine learning. In a later analysis, previously published TCR beta repertoires from 550 to 700 donors were re-analyzed and high-resolution HLA genotyping was added so that TCR occurrence patterns could be studied. Rather than drawing on any new phenotypic data, the later analysis identified candidate immune exposures from TCR beta sequences and the way those sequences occurred across donors. An earlier analysis of 500 to 750 of the donors applied high-throughput TCR beta sequencing to assess whether each TCR beta V gene segment acted as functional or pseudogenic. Alongside the repertoire data, information on donor age, sex, ethnicity and CMV serostatus was compiled. In a later genetic analysis, genome-wide SNP genotypes for about 60% of the 666 donors were used, and that subset was treated as a discovery cohort. All discovery cohort repertoires had been generated using a single sequencing platform. HLA typing covered class I and class II loci at four-digit resolution. Typing coverage differed by locus: A, B, C, DRB1 and DQB1 were typed in roughly 629-630 donors, DQA1 in 500 to 550, DPA1 in 600 to 610, and DPB1 in just under 490. A handful of DR-DQ haplotypes were handled as single units for association and clustering because linkage in the cohort was strong. Among some 400 genotyped donors of the cohort, an average of approximately 240,000 unique TCR beta nucleotide sequences were sequenced per donor, roughly 18% of them non-productive.

The protocol used for the library was the immunoSEQ multiplex PCR assay. A mixture of 60 forward primers for TCR Vbeta segments and 13 reverse primers for TCR Jbeta segments was used in the multiplex PCR. A multiplex PCR assay on genomic DNA amplified the CDR3 region of rearranged TCR beta genes. On the Illumina HiSeq System, the amplified TCR beta libraries were sequenced as 87-base-pair reads. On the study's bioinformatics: In a later analysis, around 80 million unique TCR beta chains were counted across the approximately 640 repertoires, and approximately 11 million of these chains were shared by at least two donors. To remove PCR and sequencing errors, raw reads were error-corrected and collapsed into unique sequences using a nearest-neighbor algorithm that merged closely related sequences. To assign V, D and J gene segments, CDR3 sequences were aligned to IMGT reference sequences. For a sequence to be retained, a match of at least six nucleotides to both a V gene segment and a J gene segment was required. A rearrangement counted as productive if the CDR3 had no stop codons and remained in frame with V and J, and every other rearrangement counted as non-productive. Following IMGT convention, CDR3 was defined as the stretch from the second conserved V-encoded cysteine up to the conserved J-encoded phenylalanine. The earlier analysis of 500 to 650 of the donors excluded any sequence lacking an unambiguous match to a single V gene segment. In an earlier analysis of 587 of the donors, a V segment was called functional when productive rearrangements were above 56.7%, and segregating when the standard deviation between donors exceeded 5%. A statistical classification framework was developed to diagnose cytomegalovirus status using the catalog of TCR beta chain sequences. A later analysis assigned V and J genes by comparing TCR nucleotide sequences with IMGT/GENE-DB human TR gene sequences. Using the TCRdist pipeline, a later analysis assigned CDR3 sequences along with most-parsimonious VDJ recombination scenarios. In a later analysis, each TCR beta chain was defined by its CDR3 amino acid sequence together with its V-gene family, and reads without a unique V-gene family were excluded. A later analysis removed 600 or so highly shared, low-generation-probability nucleotide sequences to deal with suspected cross-contamination and a sequencing artifact. A later analysis calculated a clonal expansion index for each public chain from normalized within-repertoire ranks of inferred template counts. In a later analysis, generation probabilities were computed using a VDJ recombination model fitted to out-of-frame rearrangements, and the results were checked against IGoR. A later analysis scored TCR-TCR, TCR-HLA and TCR-CMV co-occurrence with hypergeometric tests, applying a repertoire-size bias correction to TCR pairs. In a later analysis, false discovery rates were estimated by permuting HLA or CMV assignments 20 times. In a later analysis, co-occurring TCRs were grouped using DBSCAN, and TCRdist sequence similarity was added for clustering within HLA-allele-positive subsets. Co-occurrence clustering excluded repertoires with fewer than 30,000 or more than 120,000 public chains, plus five with anomalous nucleotide sharing. The source is immuneACCESS, and TCRdb retained only in-frame sequences with V and J called. Part of the clones is not carried over; for the studies checked, unresolved V genes explain less than half of this, and the remainder is unexplained. V and J calls and clone size come straight from that table; D and trimming were deduced from the DNA. The sample data list about 70,000 clones, and approximately 67% of these were observed just once. In total, the top ten clones hold 2.5% to 3.5% of the sample.

According to the germline V gene (reference sequence), CDR1 reads SEHNR and CDR2 reads FQNEAQ. Its CDR3 holds 14 amino acids, cysteine through phenylalanine. The sequence is cut down to CDR3 DNA, 42 bases in frame from base 1. V ends up 5 bases short and J 8 bases short, with an unmatched junction base count of 9. The investigation overall reported the following: Roughly uniform sequencing depth across donors was assumed in presence/absence analyses, although this assumption may not hold. When HLA alleles, especially DR and DQ, strongly co-occurred, attributing TCR associations to individual alleles was difficult. An earlier analysis of 587 of the donors showed that most TCR beta V segments appeared in productive rearrangements either about 87% or about 30% of the time, which broadly matched IMGT annotations. A group of highly shared sequence variants was considered likely to be a technical artifact of the sequencing pipeline. Some IMGT-functional V segments, including TRBV6-2 and TRBV6-3, could not be told apart with the 87-base-pair reads, so those segments were excluded. According to a later analysis, TCR association rates differed among HLA loci, with DRB1 alleles showing the most associated TCRs and HLA-C alleles showing the fewest. This cohort had only TCR beta chains sequenced, and the lack of alpha or paired-chain data limited which features could be detected. Most TCR sequences were observed very rarely across donors, whereas some public TCRs were present in many individuals. An association between a missense DCLRE1C variant and V-gene and J-gene trimming of TCR beta chains was found in a later genetic analysis and replicated in an independent cohort. Linkage disequilibrium might explain the correlated functional status among segregating V segments, but an unknown experimental factor could not be ruled out. According to a later genetic analysis, donors in an Asian-associated ancestry cluster had fewer N-insertions in productive TCRs than the approximately 710-donor mean. At a false discovery rate of 0.05, a later analysis linked 16,000 or so TCR beta sequences to specific HLA alleles. The classifier was reported to diagnose cytomegalovirus status with high specificity and sensitivity in both the original cohort and the validation cohort. In vitro tests confirmed that three of the cytomegalovirus-associated TCR beta chains recognize cytomegalovirus antigens. For the cohort, immune exposure information was limited to CMV serostatus. The study listed over 150 TCR beta chains as associated with cytomegalovirus. According to the authors, the approach could potentially be generalized to other disease states and immunological phenotypes. Because counts were too low, 15 or so rarely observed V segments, including chromosome 9 orphons, were excluded from the earlier analysis of 587 of the donors. A later analysis found that most CMV-associated TCR beta chains appeared HLA-restricted, with HLA associations seemingly driven largely by CMV exposure. Because HLA typing was unavailable for some donors at each locus, only the typed subset was used in association tests. A further reported finding was that TCR beta sequences accurately predicted the HLA-A and HLA-B alleles for most subjects in the first cohort. In a later analysis, HLA-associated TCR beta chains showed more clonal expansion and lower generation probabilities than non-associated chains that were equally common. According to a later analysis, parvovirus B19, influenza, CMV and Epstein-Barr virus appeared linked to several top co-occurrence clusters.

The cohort comprised around 690 healthy bone marrow donors. At the time of sampling, every cohort member was nominally healthy, though immune exposures that went unrecorded were likely present. The donor was CMV seronegative and was included in the group of 352 seronegative cohort members. A peripheral blood sample was provided by each donor, and peripheral blood mononuclear cells were used for TCR beta sequencing. Genomic DNA was extracted from the blood cell samples with the Qiagen DNeasy Blood Extraction Kit. Sequencing was carried out using PBMCs. This receptor was obtained from a man aged 25 to 40 in good health and CMV-seronegative. The V and J segments used are TRBV7-9 and TRBJ1-3; 7 middle bases align to TRBD1. The DNA reads as follows: TGTGCCAGCAGCGGCTCAGGGGGGCATGACACCATATATTTT. Its product reads: CASSGSGGHDTIYF.